These T cell receptor beta chains were read from a single sample in a study of blood T cell repertoires in COVID-19. TCRdb's table, derived via immunoSEQ multiplex PCR, lists solely in-frame clones and lacks some. The table lists about 42,000 clones, around four fifths of them singletons. The sequenced sample was peripheral blood. These receptors all come from a man between 45 and 60 years old with active COVID-19. CDR3s include the opening cysteine and the closing phenylalanine or tryptophan. Each record gives: J gene, clone size, V gene, D gene, CDR3 DNA, CDR3 protein. D genes are given only for firm matches. Rows may omit the clone size; those that give it use once, few, many or a size class.

j_gene: TRBJ2-2; abundance: NA; v_gene: TRBV11-2; d_gene: TRBD1; CDR3nt: TGTGCGACCTCCGGCTCGGGACAGGGATCGTACACCGGGGAGCTGTTTTTT; CDR3aa: CATSGSGQGSYTGELFF
j_gene: TRBJ2-6; abundance: NA; v_gene: TRBV15; d_gene: TRBD2; CDR3nt: TGTGCCACCAGCAGAGGGGAACTAGCGGGGGGCCTGGGCGCCAACGTCCTGACTTTC; CDR3aa: CATSRGELAGGLGANVLTF
j_gene: TRBJ2-5; abundance: once; v_gene: TRBV10-3; d_gene: TRBD1; CDR3nt: TGTGCCATCAGTGGCGCAGGGGGCCCCGACTTC; CDR3aa: CAISGAGGPDF
j_gene: TRBJ2-1; abundance: NA; v_gene: TRBV7-9; d_gene: TRBD1; CDR3nt: TGTGCCAGCAGCTTGCCCGGACAGGGTTTGAATGAGCAGTTCTTC; CDR3aa: CASSLPGQGLNEQFF
j_gene: TRBJ2-7; abundance: NA; v_gene: TRBV30; d_gene: NA; CDR3nt: TGTGCCTGGAGTGGGACAGGGAGGGGATACGAGCAGTACTTC; CDR3aa: CAWSGTGRGYEQYF
j_gene: TRBJ1-1; abundance: once; v_gene: TRBV19; d_gene: TRBD1; CDR3nt: TGTGCCAGTAGTATAGGACAGGGGAGGTTAACTAACACTGAAGCTTTCTTT; CDR3aa: CASSIGQGRLTNTEAFF
j_gene: TRBJ2-3; abundance: NA; v_gene: TRBV5-4; d_gene: NA; CDR3nt: TGTGCCAGCAGCTTTGACTCCCGCACAGATACGCAGTATTTT; CDR3aa: CASSFDSRTDTQYF
j_gene: TRBJ1-2; abundance: NA; v_gene: TRBV5-4; d_gene: TRBD1; CDR3nt: TGTGCCAGCAGCCGGACAGGGGCGAACTATGGCTACACCTTC; CDR3aa: CASSRTGANYGYTF
j_gene: TRBJ2-5; abundance: NA; v_gene: TRBV19; d_gene: NA; CDR3nt: TGTGCCAGTAGTATAATAGCTCAAGAGACCCAGTACTTC; CDR3aa: CASSIIAQETQYF
j_gene: TRBJ1-4; abundance: NA; v_gene: TRBV28; d_gene: NA; CDR3nt: TGTGCCAGCAGTTCCCAGCGCCTCGGGGGTGAAAAACTGTTTTTT; CDR3aa: CASSSQRLGGEKLFF
j_gene: TRBJ2-2; abundance: NA; v_gene: TRBV28; d_gene: NA; CDR3nt: TGTGCCAGCAGTAATCGCGGGGAGCTGTTTTTT; CDR3aa: CASSNRGELFF
j_gene: TRBJ2-1; abundance: NA; v_gene: TRBV9; d_gene: TRBD1; CDR3nt: TGTGCCAGCAGCGATGGACAGGGCTACAATGAGCAGTTCTTC; CDR3aa: CASSDGQGYNEQFF
j_gene: TRBJ1-2; abundance: NA; v_gene: TRBV7-2; d_gene: TRBD1; CDR3nt: TGTGCCAGCAGCCCCCAAGGACAGGTCTCCTCCTATGGCTACACCTTC; CDR3aa: CASSPQGQVSSYGYTF
j_gene: TRBJ2-6; abundance: NA; v_gene: TRBV2; d_gene: NA; CDR3nt: TGTGCCAGCAGCGGCGCCGAGATGACAGGAAAGAGCTCTGGGGCCAACGTCCTGACTTTC; CDR3aa: CASSGAEMTGKSSGANVLTF
j_gene: TRBJ1-1; abundance: NA; v_gene: TRBV19; d_gene: NA; CDR3nt: TGTGCCAGTAGTAAGCCAGGCCTGAACACTGAAGCTTTCTTT; CDR3aa: CASSKPGLNTEAFF
j_gene: TRBJ1-6; abundance: NA; v_gene: TRBV28; d_gene: NA; CDR3nt: TGTGCCAGCGGAACAGAAGCCCCTGCGAATAATTCACCCCTCCACTTT; CDR3aa: CASGTEAPANNSPLHF
j_gene: TRBJ2-2; abundance: NA; v_gene: TRBV5-4; d_gene: NA; CDR3nt: TGTGCCAGCAGTATTGACACGGTTGTCACCGGGGAGCTGTTTTTT; CDR3aa: CASSIDTVVTGELFF
j_gene: TRBJ2-1; abundance: NA; v_gene: TRBV21-1; d_gene: NA; CDR3nt: TGTGCCAGCAGCGTGGGATGGGACTATTACAATGAGCAGTTCTTC; CDR3aa: CASSVGWDYYNEQFF
j_gene: TRBJ2-1; abundance: NA; v_gene: TRBV24-1; d_gene: TRBD2; CDR3nt: TGTGCCACCAGTGATCCGGCTAGCGGGGAGAAGTTTCAGTTCTTC; CDR3aa: CATSDPASGEKFQFF
j_gene: TRBJ1-2; abundance: NA; v_gene: TRBV30; d_gene: NA; CDR3nt: TGTGCCTGGAGGGGAGGATACTATGGCTACACCTTC; CDR3aa: CAWRGGYYGYTF
j_gene: TRBJ1-6; abundance: NA; v_gene: TRBV19; d_gene: TRBD1; CDR3nt: TGTGCCAGTAGCTTCACAGGGGGACGGTCACCCCTCCACTTT; CDR3aa: CASSFTGGRSPLHF
j_gene: TRBJ1-2; abundance: NA; v_gene: TRBV18; d_gene: NA; CDR3nt: TGTGCCAGCTCACCTTGGGGTGAACCGGGAGGGTACACCTTC; CDR3aa: CASSPWGEPGGYTF
j_gene: TRBJ2-7; abundance: NA; v_gene: TRBV6-6; d_gene: NA; CDR3nt: TGTGCCAGCTCAAGGGGGAACAGGTTCTACGAGCAGTACTTC; CDR3aa: CASSRGNRFYEQYF